This record concerns one T cell receptor beta chain sequence. Antigen unknown. Authors' methods: ImmunoSEQ sequences covered only the junction and lacked quality scores; filtering therefore differed. Some clones are missing from TCRdb's copy, which holds only in-frame ones; the method was immunoSEQ multiplex PCR. The V and J calls and clone size are taken from that table; D and trimming were inferred from the DNA. The sample has under 850,000 clones, roughly two thirds seen once. The entry originates in a study of shared clonotypes between healthy human individuals. Findings and limits, study-wide: Generation probabilities of non-shared clonotypes were lower (relative to those shared by all four donors).

The sample was memory CD4+ T cells sorted from blood. Subset of the sample: CD45RA-negative fraction. This clonotype was obtained from a woman in her 30s in good health.

CDR3 protein: CASSLGGGRVVNEQFF. CDR3 DNA sequence: TGTGCCAGCAGCTTGGGGGGCGGGAGAGTGGTAAATGAGCAGTTCTTC. The chain has TRBV5-4 and TRBJ2-1; 7 nucleotides match TRBD2. Looked up from germline, CDR1 is SGHNT and CDR2 is YYREEE (reference sequence). V lost 0 bases and J lost 7; bases outside the gene matches: 10. This CDR3 contains 16 residues.